This TCR beta chain was observed in a study of graft-versus-host responses after intestinal transplantation. Using immunoSEQ multiplex PCR, the repertoire was profiled, and TCRdb retains in-frame clones only, with some absent. This sample has roughly 92,000 clones, with roughly 88% found just once. As to this clone: Its cognate antigen is unknown.

Germline CDR1 SGDLS, CDR2 YYNGEE. J gave up 9 bases and V 7 bases, and 8 bases lay outside the gene matches. This CDR3 has 14 residues. Study-level results: GvH clones surfaced in recipient marrow, some emerging earlier in ileum or blood.

The chain couples TRBV9 to TRBJ2-2; 11 bases match TRBD2. The source is a human donor who received an intestinal transplant. The starting material was unstimulated CD4+ T cells sorted from spleen or lymph node cells, obtained before intestinal transplant. DNA of the CDR3: TGTGCCAGCGTCGTATCTAGCGGGGGGCGGGAGCTGTTTTTT. This gives the protein CASVVSSGGRELFF.